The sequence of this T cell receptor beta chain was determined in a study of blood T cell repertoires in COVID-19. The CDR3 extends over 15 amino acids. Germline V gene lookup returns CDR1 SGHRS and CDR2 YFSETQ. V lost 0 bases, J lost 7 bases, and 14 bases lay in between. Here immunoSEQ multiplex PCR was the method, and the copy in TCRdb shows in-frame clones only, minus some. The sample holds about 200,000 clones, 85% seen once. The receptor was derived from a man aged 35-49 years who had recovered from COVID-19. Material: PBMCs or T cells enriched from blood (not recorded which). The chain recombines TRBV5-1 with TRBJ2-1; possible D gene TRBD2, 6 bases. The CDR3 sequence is CASSLASGALNEQFF. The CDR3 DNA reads TGCGCCAGCAGCTTGGCCTCGGGAGCATTGAATGAGCAGTTCTTC.